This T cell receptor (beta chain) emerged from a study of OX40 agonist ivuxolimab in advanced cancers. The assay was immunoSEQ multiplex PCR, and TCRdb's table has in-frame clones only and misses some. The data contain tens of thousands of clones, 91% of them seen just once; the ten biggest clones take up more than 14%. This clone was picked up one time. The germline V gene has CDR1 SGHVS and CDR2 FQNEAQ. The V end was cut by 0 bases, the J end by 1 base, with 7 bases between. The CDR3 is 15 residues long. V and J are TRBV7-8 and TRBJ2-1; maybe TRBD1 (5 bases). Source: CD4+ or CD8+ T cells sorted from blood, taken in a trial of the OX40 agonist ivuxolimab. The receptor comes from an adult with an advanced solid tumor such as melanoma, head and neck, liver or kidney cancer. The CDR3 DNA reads TGTGCCAGCAGCTTAGCGCAGGGTTCCTACAATGAGCAGTTCTTC. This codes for CASSLAQGSYNEQFF.